The 13 T cell receptor beta chains listed next were all sequenced from one sample in a study of cytomegalovirus exposure and HLA in healthy donors. Data came from immunoSEQ multiplex PCR; TCRdb stores just in-frame clones and leaves some out. The sample yields about 330,000 clones, about nine tenths seen once. Sequenced: PBMCs. The receptors shown here come from a woman in her 30s in good health and CMV-seropositive.

The chain couples TRBV7-9 to TRBJ1-1, with 8 bases identical to TRBD1. The CDR3 has 18 amino acids. The V and J ends lost 4 bases and 6 bases, in that order; junction bases with no gene match: 19. Germline values: CDR1 SEHNR, CDR2 FQNEAQ (reference sequence). CDR3 DNA: TGTGCCAGCAGCTCCGACAGGGGCCTGCATGGGCCTTACTCTGAAGCTTTCTTT. This translates into CASSSDRGLHGPYSEAFF.

The V and J genes are TRBV7-9 and TRBJ2-1, with D possibly being TRBD1 (6 bases). Trimming cost V 1 base and J 7 bases, with 14 bases left between them. This CDR3 contains 15 residues. The germline V gene encodes CDR1 SEHNR and CDR2 FQNEAQ (reference sequence). CDR3 bases: TGTGCCAGCAGCTTAGAGGGACAACCCCTTAATGAGCAGTTCTTC. It yields the protein CASSLEGQPLNEQFF.

V usage is TRBV27 and J usage is TRBJ2-1, with TRBD2 matching over 7 bases. The CDR3 is 15 residues long. Germline assignment: CDR1 MNHEY and CDR2 SMNVEV (reference sequence). V shed 4 bases, J shed 7 bases, and the junction held 10 bases outside the gene matches. The CDR3 nucleotides are TGTGCCAGCAGTTGGGGGGTAGCGGGCATAAATGAGCAGTTCTTC. It yields the protein CASSWGVAGINEQFF.

The J gene is TRBJ2-5, the V gene TRBV19; TRBD1 matches 9 bases. Trimming cost V 6 bases and J 5 bases; bases outside gene matches: 7. In germline, CDR1 is LNHDA, CDR2 SQIVND (reference sequence). The CDR3 extends over 14 amino acids. The CDR3 sequence is CASSPTGGFETQYF. The CDR3 coding sequence is TGTGCCAGTAGCCCAACAGGGGGCTTTGAGACCCAGTACTTC.

The V and J genes are TRBV6-4 and TRBJ2-1; D is undetermined. Per germline, CDR1 MRHNA and CDR2 SNTAGT. Trimming pared 3 bases from V and 0 bases from J, leaving 9 bases between. The CDR3 contains 15 residues. This CDR3 is CASSEVPNSYNEQFF. CDR3 coding DNA: TGTGCCAGCAGTGAAGTGCCAAACTCCTACAATGAGCAGTTCTTC.

The gene calls are TRBV30 and TRBJ2-1; 9 bases match TRBD2. The CDR3 length is 15 residues. Looked up from germline, CDR1 is GTSNPN and CDR2 is SVGIG (reference sequence). V lost 3 bases, J lost 7 bases, and 10 bases stayed unmatched. The CDR3 bases are TGTGCCTGGAGGGATCTAGCGGGATCATATAATGAGCAGTTCTTC. Encoded protein: CAWRDLAGSYNEQFF.

The chain employs TRBV5-8 and TRBJ2-1, with TRBD2 matching over 14 bases. With 1 base clipped from V and 9 bases from J, the junction kept 12 bases outside the gene matches. CDR3 size: 18 residues. Germline values: CDR1 SGHTS, CDR2 YDEGEE. This CDR3 reads CASSLFIFGTSGSGEQFF. For the CDR3, the DNA is TGTGCCAGCAGCTTGTTTATTTTTGGGACTAGCGGGAGTGGTGAGCAGTTCTTC.

This clone was seen a single time. The V gene is TRBV4-3, the J gene TRBJ2-2, with 12 bases matching TRBD2. Germline-derived CDR1 and CDR2 are LGHNA and YSLEER. With V trimmed by 2 bases and J by 6 bases, 4 bases remained unmatched. The CDR3 loop spans 16 amino acids. The CDR3, as DNA: TGCGCCAGCAGCCAACAGACTAGCGGGAGCCCCGGGGAGCTGTTTTTT. This sequence encodes CASSQQTSGSPGELFF.

The chain has TRBV6-5 and TRBJ2-5, with 11 bases identical to TRBD1. The CDR3 is 15 residues long. The junction had 10 bases not matched to a gene; V was cut back by 6 bases and J by 7 bases. In germline, CDR1 is MNHEY, CDR2 SVGAGI. The CDR3 nucleotides are TGTGCCAGCAGCCCCAGGACAGGGGGCATGGGGACCCAGTACTTC. Amino acid sequence: CASSPRTGGMGTQYF.

The gene calls are TRBV19 and TRBJ1-1; the D is unclear. The V gene lost 3 bases and the J gene lost 10 bases, with 21 bases spanning the gap. There are 15 residues in the CDR3. Per germline, CDR1 LNHDA and CDR2 SQIVND (reference sequence). The CDR3 DNA reads as TGTGCCAGTAGTATCAGCACCGGGCCTTTTACGGGAGCTTTCTTT. This codes for CASSISTGPFTGAFF.

The chain combines TRBV5-1 with TRBJ2-1; D might be TRBD2 (5 bases). The CDR3 sequence is 13 residues long. V was pared by 0 bases and J by 9 bases, with 10 bases between. Germline V lookup: CDR1 SGHRS, CDR2 YFSETQ. CDR3 loop: CASSLASPGEQFF. The CDR3 DNA follows: TGCGCCAGCAGCTTGGCTAGCCCCGGTGAGCAGTTCTTC.

The gene calls are TRBV19 and TRBJ2-7, with 7 bases lining up with TRBD2. Germline lookup yields CDR1 LNHDA and CDR2 SQIVND (reference sequence). The CDR3 loop spans 14 amino acids. Trimming at V came to 6 bases and at J to 4 bases, leaving 9 bases not matched to a gene. CDR3 DNA sequence: TGTGCCAGTAGGGCGACTGGACTAGGATACGAGCAGTACTTC. The encoded protein is CASRATGLGYEQYF.

The J gene is TRBJ2-5, the V gene TRBV7-8; 7 nucleotides agree with TRBD2. V shed 4 bases, J shed 1 base, and the junction held 9 bases outside the gene matches. The CDR3 extends over 16 amino acids. Per germline, CDR1 SGHVS and CDR2 FQNEAQ. The CDR3 region has the DNA TGTGCCAGCAGCTCCGGCCCCCTAGCGGCCCAAGAGACCCAGTACTTC. This translates into CASSSGPLAAQETQYF.